The clone carrying this TCR beta chain has just a few counts. The sample originates from a study of control samples from healthy donors and cancer patients. V shed 0 bases and J shed 4 bases, with 7 bases lying between them. Germline V lookup: CDR1 SGHRS, CDR2 YFSETQ. The CDR3 has 14 residues. Only in-frame clones appear in the TCRdb table, and some are missing; sequencing was by immunoSEQ multiplex PCR. The repertoire holds 150,000 or so clones, roughly 93% seen once, with approximately 4% in the top ten. Sequencing was carried out using blood. This rearrangement joins TRBV5-1 to TRBJ1-4; possible D gene TRBD1, 5 bases. The sequence derives from a woman in her fifties or sixties in good health. The DNA of the CDR3 is TGCGCCAGCAGCTTGGTGGGGGGTAATGAAAAACTGTTTTTT. Its translation is CASSLVGGNEKLFF.